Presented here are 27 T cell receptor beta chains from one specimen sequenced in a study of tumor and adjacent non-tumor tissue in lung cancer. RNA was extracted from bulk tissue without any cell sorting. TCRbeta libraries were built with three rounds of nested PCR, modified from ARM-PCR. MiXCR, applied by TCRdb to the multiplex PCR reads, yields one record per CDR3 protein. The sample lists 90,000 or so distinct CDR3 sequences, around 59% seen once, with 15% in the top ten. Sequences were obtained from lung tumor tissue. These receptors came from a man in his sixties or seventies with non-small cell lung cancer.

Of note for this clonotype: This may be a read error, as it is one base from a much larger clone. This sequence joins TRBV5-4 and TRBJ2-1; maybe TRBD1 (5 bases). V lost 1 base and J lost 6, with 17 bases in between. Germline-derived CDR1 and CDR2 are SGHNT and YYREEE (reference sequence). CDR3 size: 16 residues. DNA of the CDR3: TGTGCCAGCAGCTTGCCGGGCGCGACAAGGGGCAATGAGCAGTTCTTC. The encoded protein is CASSLPGATRGNEQFF.

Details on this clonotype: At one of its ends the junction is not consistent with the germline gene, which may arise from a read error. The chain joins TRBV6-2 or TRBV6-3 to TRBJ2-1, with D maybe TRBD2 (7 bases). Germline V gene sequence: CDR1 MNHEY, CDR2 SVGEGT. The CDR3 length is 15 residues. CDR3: CVSSWPGGPYNEQFF. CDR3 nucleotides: TGTGTCAGCAGTTGGCCGGGGGGCCCCTACAATGAACAGTTCTTC.

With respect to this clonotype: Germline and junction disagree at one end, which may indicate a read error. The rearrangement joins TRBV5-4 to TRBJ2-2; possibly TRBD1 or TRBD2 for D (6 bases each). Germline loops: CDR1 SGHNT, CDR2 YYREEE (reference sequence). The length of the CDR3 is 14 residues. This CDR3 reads CASSFPGAVGDLFF. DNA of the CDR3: TGTGCCAGCAGCTTTCCGGGGGCGGTCGGGGATCTGTTTTTT.

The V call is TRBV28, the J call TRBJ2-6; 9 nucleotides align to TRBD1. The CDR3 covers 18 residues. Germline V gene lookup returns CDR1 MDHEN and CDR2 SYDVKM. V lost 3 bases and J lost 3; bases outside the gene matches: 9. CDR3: CASSLPGQGRRGANVLTF. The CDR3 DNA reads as TGTGCCAGCAGTTTGCCGGGACAGGGAAGGCGTGGGGCCAACGTCCTGACTTTC. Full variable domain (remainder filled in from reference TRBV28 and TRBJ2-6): DVKVTQSSRYLVKRTGEKVFLECVQDMDHENMFWYRQDPGLGLRLIYFSYDVKMKEKGDIPEGYSVSREKKERFSLILESASTNQTSMYLCASSLPGQGRRGANVLTFGAGSRLTVL.

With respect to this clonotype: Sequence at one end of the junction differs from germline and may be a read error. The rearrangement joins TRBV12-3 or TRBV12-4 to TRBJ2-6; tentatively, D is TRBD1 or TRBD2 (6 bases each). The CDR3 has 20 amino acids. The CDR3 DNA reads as TGTACCAGCAGTTTCCAAGTCGGAGGGCTGGGACACTCTGGGGCCAACGTCCTGACTTTC. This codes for CTSSFQVGGLGHSGANVLTF.

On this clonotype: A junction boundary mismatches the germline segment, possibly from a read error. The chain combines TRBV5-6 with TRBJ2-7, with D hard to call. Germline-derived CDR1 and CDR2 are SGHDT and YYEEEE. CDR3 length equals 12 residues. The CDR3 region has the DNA TGTGCCAGCAGCCGTGCCTCCTACGAGCAGAACTTC. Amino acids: CASSRASYEQNF.

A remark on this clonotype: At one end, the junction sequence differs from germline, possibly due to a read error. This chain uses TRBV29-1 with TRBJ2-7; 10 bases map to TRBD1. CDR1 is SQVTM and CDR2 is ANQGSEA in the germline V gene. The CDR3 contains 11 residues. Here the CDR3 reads CSVGQGDNQYF. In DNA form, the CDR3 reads TGTAGCGTTGGACAGGGGGATAACCAGTACTTC.

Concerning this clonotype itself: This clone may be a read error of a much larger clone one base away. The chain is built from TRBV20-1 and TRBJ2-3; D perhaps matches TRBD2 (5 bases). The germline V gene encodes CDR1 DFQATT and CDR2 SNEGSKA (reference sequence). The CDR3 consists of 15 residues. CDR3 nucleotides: TGCAGTGTCCCCTTTCTGGGGAGTGGTACAGATAGGCAGTATTTT. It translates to CSVPFLGSGTDRQYF.

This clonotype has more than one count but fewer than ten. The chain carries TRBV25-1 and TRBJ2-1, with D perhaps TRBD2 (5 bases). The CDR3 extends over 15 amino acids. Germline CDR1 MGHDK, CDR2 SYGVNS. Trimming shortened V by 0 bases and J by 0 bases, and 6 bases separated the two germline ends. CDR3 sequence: CASSEYGSSYNEQFF. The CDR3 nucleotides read TGTGCCAGCAGTGAATATGGGAGCTCCTACAATGAGCAGTTCTTC.

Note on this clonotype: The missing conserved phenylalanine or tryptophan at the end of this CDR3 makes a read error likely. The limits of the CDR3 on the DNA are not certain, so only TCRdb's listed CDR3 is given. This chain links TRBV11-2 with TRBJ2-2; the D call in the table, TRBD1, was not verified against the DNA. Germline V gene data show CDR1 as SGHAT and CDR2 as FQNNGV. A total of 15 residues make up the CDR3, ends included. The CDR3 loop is CASSLGGDRTGEPFL.

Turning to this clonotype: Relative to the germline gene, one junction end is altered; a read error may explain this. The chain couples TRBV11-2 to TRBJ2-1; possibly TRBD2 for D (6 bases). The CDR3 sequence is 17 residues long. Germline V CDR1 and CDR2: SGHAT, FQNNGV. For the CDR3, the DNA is TGTGCCAGCAGCTTAGTGGGGGGACTTAGCTCCTACGATGAGCAGTTCTTC. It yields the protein CASSLVGGLSSYDEQFF.

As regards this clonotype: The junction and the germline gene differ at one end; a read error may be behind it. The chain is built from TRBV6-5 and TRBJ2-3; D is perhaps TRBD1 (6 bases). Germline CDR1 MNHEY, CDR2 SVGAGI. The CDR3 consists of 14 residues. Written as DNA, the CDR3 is TGTGCCAGCAGTAGTAACAGGGCCCGAAATGCGCAGTGTTTT. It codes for CASSSNRARNAQCF.

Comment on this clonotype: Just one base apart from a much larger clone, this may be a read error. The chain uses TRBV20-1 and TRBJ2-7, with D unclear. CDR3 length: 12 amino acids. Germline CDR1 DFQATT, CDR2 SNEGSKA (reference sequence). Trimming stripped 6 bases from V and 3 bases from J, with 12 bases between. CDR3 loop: CSAITSYYEQYF. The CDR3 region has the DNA TGCAGTGCAATTACTTCTTACTACGAGCAGTACTTC.

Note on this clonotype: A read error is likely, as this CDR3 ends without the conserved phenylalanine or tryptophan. The CDR3 nucleotides read TGCAGTGCTCAGGGAGACGGGGAGGGTCAGCCCCAGCATCTT. This encodes CSAQGDGEGQPQHL. The J gene is TRBJ1-5, the V gene TRBV20-1; TRBD1 is a possible D gene (5 bases). The CDR3 is 14 residues long. Trimming cost V 5 bases and J 6 bases, with 17 bases left between them. CDR1 DFQATT and CDR2 SNEGSKA come from the germline V gene (reference sequence).

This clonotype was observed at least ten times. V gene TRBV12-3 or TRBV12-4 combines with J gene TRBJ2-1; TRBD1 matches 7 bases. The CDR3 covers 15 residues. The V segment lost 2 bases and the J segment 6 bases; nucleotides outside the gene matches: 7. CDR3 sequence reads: CASSLRTGAGNEQFF. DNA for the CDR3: TGTGCCAGCAGTTTAAGGACAGGAGCCGGCAATGAGCAGTTCTTC.

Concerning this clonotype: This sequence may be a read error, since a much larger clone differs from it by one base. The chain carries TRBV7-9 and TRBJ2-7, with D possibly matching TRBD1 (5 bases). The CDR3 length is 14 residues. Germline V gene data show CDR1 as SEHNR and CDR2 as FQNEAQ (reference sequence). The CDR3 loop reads CASSASQGLHEQCF. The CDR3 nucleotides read TGTGCCAGCAGCGCAAGCCAGGGTCTCCACGAGCAGTGCTTC.

The CDR3 sequence is CATSRGASSTGTDTQYF. For the CDR3, the DNA is TGTGCCACCAGCAGAGGGGCCTCCTCCACGGGCACAGATACGCAGTATTTT. V usage is TRBV15 and J usage is TRBJ2-3; no clear D. There are 17 residues in the CDR3. Germline assignment: CDR1 LNHNV and CDR2 YYDKDF (reference sequence). Trimming left V 1 base short and J 1 base short, with 15 bases between.

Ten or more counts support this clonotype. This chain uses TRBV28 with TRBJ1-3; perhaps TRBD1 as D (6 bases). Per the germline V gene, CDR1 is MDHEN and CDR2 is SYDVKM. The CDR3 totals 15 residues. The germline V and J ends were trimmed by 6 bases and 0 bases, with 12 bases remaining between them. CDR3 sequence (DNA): TGTGCCAGCAGGATCGGGGGCAGCTCTGGAAACACCATATATTTT. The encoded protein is CASRIGGSSGNTIYF.

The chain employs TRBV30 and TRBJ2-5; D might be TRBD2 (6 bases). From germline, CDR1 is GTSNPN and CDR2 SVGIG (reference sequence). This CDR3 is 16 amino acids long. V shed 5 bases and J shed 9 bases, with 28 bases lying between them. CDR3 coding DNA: TGTGCCTGGGACGACTCTCCGTCTAGCGCCCAAGGGGCCCAGTACTTC. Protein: CAWDDSPSSAQGAQYF.

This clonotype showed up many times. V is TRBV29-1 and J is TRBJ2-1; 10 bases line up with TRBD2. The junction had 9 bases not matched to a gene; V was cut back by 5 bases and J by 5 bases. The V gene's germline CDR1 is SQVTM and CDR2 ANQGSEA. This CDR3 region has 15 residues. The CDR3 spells CSVLLSGRPNNEQFF. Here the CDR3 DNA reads TGCAGCGTTTTGCTTAGCGGGAGGCCGAACAATGAGCAGTTCTTC.

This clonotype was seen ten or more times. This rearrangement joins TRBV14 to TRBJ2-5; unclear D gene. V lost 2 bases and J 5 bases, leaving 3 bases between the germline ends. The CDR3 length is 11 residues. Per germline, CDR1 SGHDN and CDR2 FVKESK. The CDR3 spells CASSQKETQYF. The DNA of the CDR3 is TGTGCCAGCAGCCAAAAGGAGACCCAGTACTTC.

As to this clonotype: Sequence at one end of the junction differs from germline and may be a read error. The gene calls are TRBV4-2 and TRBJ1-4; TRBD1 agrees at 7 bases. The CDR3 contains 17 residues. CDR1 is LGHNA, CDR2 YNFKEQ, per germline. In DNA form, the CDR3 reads TGTGCCAGCAGCCAAGGGGGACAGCATGCAACCAATGAAAAACTGTTTTTT. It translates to CASSQGGQHATNEKLFF.

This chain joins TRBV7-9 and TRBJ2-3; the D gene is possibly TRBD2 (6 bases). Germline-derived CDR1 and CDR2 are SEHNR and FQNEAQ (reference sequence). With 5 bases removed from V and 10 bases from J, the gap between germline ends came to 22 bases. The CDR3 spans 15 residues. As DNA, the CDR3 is TGTGCCAGCAGCGTCGGGGGAGTACTAACTCCCTCGCAGTATTTT. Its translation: CASSVGGVLTPSQYF. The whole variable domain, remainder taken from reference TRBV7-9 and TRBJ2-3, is DTGVSQNPRHKITKRGQNVTFRCDPISEHNRLYWYRQTLGQGPEFLTYFQNEAQLEKSRLLSDRFSAERPKGSFSTLEIQRTEQGDSAMYLCASSVGGVLTPSQYFGPGTRLTVL.

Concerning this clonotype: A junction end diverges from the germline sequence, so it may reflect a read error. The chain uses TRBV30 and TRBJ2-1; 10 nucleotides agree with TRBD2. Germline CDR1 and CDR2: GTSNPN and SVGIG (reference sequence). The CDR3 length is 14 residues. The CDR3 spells CAWRSSGSYNERFF. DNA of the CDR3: TGTGCCTGGAGGTCTAGCGGGAGCTACAATGAGCGGTTCTTC.

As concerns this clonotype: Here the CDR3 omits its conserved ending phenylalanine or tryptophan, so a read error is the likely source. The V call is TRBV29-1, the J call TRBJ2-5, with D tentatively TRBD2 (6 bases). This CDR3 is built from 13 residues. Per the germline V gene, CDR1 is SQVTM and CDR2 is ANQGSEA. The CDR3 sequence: CSAGGSAQGTQYL. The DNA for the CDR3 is TGCAGCGCTGGGGGGTCGGCACAAGGGACCCAGTACCTC.

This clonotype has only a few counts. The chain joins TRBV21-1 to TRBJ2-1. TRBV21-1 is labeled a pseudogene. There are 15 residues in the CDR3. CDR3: CASSSTGGSYNEQFF. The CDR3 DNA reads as TGTGCCAGCAGCTCCACAGGGGGCTCCTACAATGAGCAGTTCTTC.

The CDR3 loop reads CASSSFSMFF. The CDR3 bases are TGTGCCAGCAGCTCATTTAGTATGTTCTTC. J is TRBJ2-1 and V is TRBV11-2; no clear D gene. This CDR3 contains 10 residues. From germline, CDR1 is SGHAT and CDR2 FQNNGV. V dropped 4 bases and J dropped 15 bases, with 10 bases sitting between them.